A single sample gave rise to the 22 T cell receptor beta chains below, sequenced in a study of T cells in Graves' hyperthyroidism and ophthalmopathy. Template material for amplifying TCR beta CDR3 regions consisted of RNA transcripts. First-round RT-PCR with HTBI primers amplified the TCR CDR3 region. One entry per CDR3 protein results from TCRdb running MiXCR on the multiplex PCR reads. The data contain approximately 490,000 distinct CDR3 sequences, less than 25% of them seen just once; the ten biggest clones take up approximately 49%. Sequencing input: blood. Source of these receptors: a woman aged 70 to 79 with Graves' ophthalmopathy.

V usage is TRBV7-2 and J usage is TRBJ1-6, with 7 nucleotides matching TRBD1. The CDR3 covers 14 residues. V shed 1 base, J shed 10 bases, and the junction held 4 bases outside the gene matches. The germline gives CDR1 SGHTA, CDR2 FQGNSA. The CDR3 loop reads CASSLGAGGSPLHF. The CDR3 region has the DNA TGTGCCAGCAGCTTAGGGGCAGGGGGATCACCCCTCCACTTT. Filled out from reference TRBV7-2 and TRBJ1-6, the complete variable domain reads GAGVSQSPSNKVTEKGKDVELRCDPISGHTALYWYRQSLGQGLEFLIYFQGNSAPDKSGLPSDRFSAERTGGSVSTLTIQRTQQEDSAVYLCASSLGAGGSPLHFGNGTRLTVT.

This clonotype showed up many times. The chain links TRBV28 to TRBJ1-1; the D gene is possibly TRBD1 (5 bases). The germline gives CDR1 MDHEN, CDR2 SYDVKM. Trimming left V 10 bases short and J 5 bases short, with 23 bases between. The CDR3 consists of 15 residues. DNA of the CDR3: TGTGCCACCAACTCCGTGTCAGGGTTCATGACTGAAGCTTTCTTT. Translating gives CATNSVSGFMTEAFF.

This clonotype appeared many times. V and J are TRBV7-2 and TRBJ2-1; 15 nucleotides match TRBD2. Trimming removed 0 bases from V and 0 bases from J; junction bases left unmatched: 3. The CDR3 has 19 amino acids. Looked up from germline, CDR1 is SGHTA and CDR2 is FQGNSA. The CDR3 coding sequence is TGTGCCAGCAGCTTAGCAGGACTAGCGGGAGGGTCCTCCTACAATGAGCAGTTCTTC. Translation gives CASSLAGLAGGSSYNEQFF.

This rearrangement joins TRBV3-1 to TRBJ2-2, with 8 bases aligning to TRBD2. CDR1 and CDR2 from the germline V gene are LGHDT and YNNKEL (reference sequence). This CDR3 has 15 amino acids. With V trimmed by 5 bases and J by 4 bases, 6 bases remained unmatched. The CDR3 DNA is TGTGCCAGCAGCGGGACTAGTCGGGGCACCGGGGAGCTGTTTTTT. Protein product: CASSGTSRGTGELFF.

A word on this clonotype: A junction end diverges from the germline sequence, so it may reflect a read error. This chain joins TRBV11-3 and TRBJ2-1; D is uncertain. Per the germline V gene, CDR1 is SGHNT and CDR2 is YENEEA. The CDR3 runs 15 residues. CDR3 amino acids: CANSLDGGAYNEQFF. The CDR3 nucleotides are TGTGCCAACAGCCTCGATGGCGGAGCTTACAATGAGCAGTTCTTC.

The gene calls are TRBV7-9 and TRBJ2-1, with D perhaps given as TRBD1 or TRBD2 (6 bases each). Trimming removed 4 bases from V and 8 bases from J, with 21 bases in between. Looked up from germline, CDR1 is SEHNR and CDR2 is FQNEAQ (reference sequence). The CDR3 runs to 16 residues. The CDR3 region has the DNA TGTGCCAGCAGCTCCGGGGGCGTCGGGGAGAAGTATGAGCAGTTCTTC. The encoded protein is CASSSGGVGEKYEQFF.

This clonotype has only a few counts. The chain couples TRBV6-1 to TRBJ1-3; D unclear. Trimming pared 2 bases from V and 0 bases from J, leaving 2 bases between. The V gene's germline CDR1 is MNHNS and CDR2 SASEGT. The CDR3 contains 13 residues. CDR3 DNA: TGTGCCAGCAGTGAAAGCTCTGGAAACACCATATATTTT. It encodes CASSESSGNTIYF.

This clonotype was picked up a small number of times. The V and J genes are TRBV29-1 and TRBJ1-2; possible D gene TRBD1, 5 bases. The CDR3 covers 12 residues. Germline V gene data show CDR1 as SQVTM and CDR2 as ANQGSEA. V lost 3 bases to trimming and J lost 7 bases, with 12 bases between them. CDR3 region: CSVELGDPGYTF. CDR3 DNA sequence: TGCAGCGTTGAGTTGGGGGATCCTGGCTACACCTTC. The entire variable domain, with the rest obtained from reference TRBV29-1 and TRBJ1-2, is as follows: SAVISQKPSRDICQRGTSLTIQCQVDSQVTMMFWYRQQPGQSLTLIATANQGSEATYESGFVIDKFPISRPNLTFSTLTVSNMSPEDSSIYLCSVELGDPGYTFGSGTRLTVV.

The DNA of the CDR3 is TGTGCCAGCTCACCACAGGGCGAAACCACTGAAGCTTTCTTT. This codes for CASSPQGETTEAFF. This chain joins TRBV18 and TRBJ1-1; D unresolved. Trimming removed 1 base at V and 4 bases at J, with 10 bases between. This CDR3 contains 14 residues. Germline-derived CDR1 and CDR2 are KGHSH and LQKENI.

The chain carries TRBV27 and TRBJ2-2; no clear D gene. V gave up 6 bases and J gave up 0 bases, with 8 bases separating them. Germline CDR1 and CDR2: MNHEY and SMNVEV (reference sequence). The CDR3 length is 14 residues. CDR3 DNA: TGTGCCAGCAGCTTTGTACCGAACACCGGGGAGCTGTTTTTT. This encodes CASSFVPNTGELFF.

The genes are TRBV6-6 and TRBJ2-7, with D possibly matching TRBD2 (5 bases). V lost 0 bases, J lost 6 bases, and 15 bases lay in between. Germline CDR1 reads MNHNY; CDR2 reads SVGAGI (reference sequence). This CDR3 is 15 amino acids long. The CDR3 bases are TGTGCCAGCAGTTACTCGACTGCCGCAGGAGGCGAGCAGTACTTC. Translated: CASSYSTAAGGEQYF.

This clonotype was observed a few times. V gene TRBV12-3 or TRBV12-4 combines with J gene TRBJ2-3, with 8 positions matching TRBD2. J gave up 0 bases and V 7 bases, and 15 bases lay outside the gene matches. CDR3 size: 18 residues. The DNA for the CDR3 is TGTGCCAGCACCGGGGGTAGCGGGACTTTAATTAGCACAGATACGCAGTATTTT. Protein sequence: CASTGGSGTLISTDTQYF.

The V and J genes are TRBV28 and TRBJ2-6; D is undetermined. V gave up 5 bases and J gave up 0 bases, with 11 bases separating them. There are 16 residues in the CDR3. Germline CDR1 and CDR2: MDHEN and SYDVKM. CDR3 region: CASSLPSYSGANVLTF. CDR3 sequence (DNA): TGTGCCAGCAGTCTACCCTCTTACTCTGGGGCCAACGTCCTGACTTTC. Full variable domain (outside the CDR3, taken from reference TRBV28 and TRBJ2-6): DVKVTQSSRYLVKRTGEKVFLECVQDMDHENMFWYRQDPGLGLRLIYFSYDVKMKEKGDIPEGYSVSREKKERFSLILESASTNQTSMYLCASSLPSYSGANVLTFGAGSRLTVL.

The chain carries TRBV20-1 and TRBJ2-7, with TRBD1 matching over 11 bases. Germline assignment: CDR1 DFQATT and CDR2 SNEGSKA (reference sequence). The CDR3 covers 13 residues. Trimming removed 3 bases from V and 6 bases from J; junction bases left unmatched: 4. The CDR3 nucleotides read TGCAGTGCTAGGAGGACAGGGGGCCGCGAGCAGTACTTC. This gives the protein CSARRTGGREQYF.

The table lists this clonotype with many counts. The rearrangement joins TRBV6-1 to TRBJ1-1; no firm D call. The CDR3 has 13 residues. With 2 bases removed from V and 0 bases from J, the gap between germline ends came to 4 bases. Germline loops: CDR1 MNHNS, CDR2 SASEGT. The CDR3 sequence is CASSERLNTEAFF. The CDR3 nucleotides are TGTGCCAGCAGTGAACGCCTGAACACTGAAGCTTTCTTT.

This clonotype was seen a few times. The CDR3 here is CASSIGTVNTGELFF. The CDR3 nucleotides read TGTGCCAGTAGTATCGGGACAGTGAACACCGGGGAGCTGTTTTTT. The chain links TRBV19 to TRBJ2-2, with 7 bases aligning to TRBD1. Losses at the gene ends were 3 bases for V and 1 base for J; bases not matched to a gene: 2. The CDR3 contains 15 residues. Germline-derived CDR1 and CDR2 are LNHDA and SQIVND (reference sequence).

The sample holds many counts of this clonotype. The rearrangement links TRBV2 to TRBJ2-3, with D uncertain. Germline V gene sequence: CDR1 SNHLY, CDR2 FYNNEI. CDR3 length equals 15 residues. Trimming took off 6 bases at V and 2 bases at J, with 15 bases between the two ends. The CDR3 DNA is TGTGCCAGCAGACTACAGACGCAGTACACAGATACGCAGTATTTT. Translation gives CASRLQTQYTDTQYF.

The CDR3 coding sequence is TGTGCCAGCAGACGACTAGCGGGAGTGAACAATGAGCAGTTCTTC. It is translated as CASRRLAGVNNEQFF. The chain couples TRBV6-1 to TRBJ2-1; 12 positions match TRBD2. Trimming took 6 bases from V and 5 from J; bases not matched to a gene: 5. The germline CDR1 and CDR2 sequences are MNHNS and SASEGT. There are 15 residues in the CDR3.

This clonotype was detected ten times or more. The V gene is TRBV28, the J gene TRBJ1-1; TRBD1 matches 7 bases. Trimming at V came to 6 bases and at J to 2 bases, leaving 6 bases not matched to a gene. Germline V lookup: CDR1 MDHEN, CDR2 SYDVKM. CDR3 length equals 14 residues. CDR3 protein: CASSTGTVNTEAFF. As DNA, the CDR3 is TGTGCCAGCAGCACCGGGACAGTTAACACTGAAGCTTTCTTT.

There are a few counts of this clonotype. The chain carries TRBV7-2 and TRBJ2-7; TRBD2 matches 8 bases. There are 16 residues in the CDR3. V was pared by 2 bases and J by 0 bases, with 6 bases of the junction left unmatched. Germline assignment: CDR1 SGHTA and CDR2 FQGNSA. CDR3 coding DNA: TGTGCCAGCAGCTTATCTACCGGGGGGGTCTCCTACGAGCAGTACTTC. It yields the protein CASSLSTGGVSYEQYF.

The sample holds a few counts of this clonotype. The V gene is TRBV30, the J gene TRBJ2-3; TRBD2 matches at 10 bases. The CDR3 is 13 residues long. J was trimmed by 8 bases and V by 0 bases; bases with no gene match: 2. CDR1 is GTSNPN, CDR2 SVGIG, per germline (reference sequence). DNA of the CDR3: TGTGCCTGGAGTGTACTAGCGGGATCTACGCAGTATTTT. This codes for CAWSVLAGSTQYF. The complete variable domain, with remaining parts taken from reference TRBV30 and TRBJ2-3, reads SQTIHQWPATLVQPVGSPLSLECTVEGTSNPNLYWYRQAAGRGLQLLFYSVGIGQISSEVPQNLSASRPQDRQFILSSKKLLLSDSGFYLCAWSVLAGSTQYFGPGTRLTVL.

A few counts support this clonotype. The chain is built from TRBV19 and TRBJ2-1; 8 bases agree with TRBD2. The CDR3 loop spans 16 amino acids. Germline CDR1 and CDR2: LNHDA and SQIVND (reference sequence). V shed 3 bases, J shed 4 bases, and the junction held 8 bases outside the gene matches. CDR3 in DNA: TGTGCCAGTAGTATTGACGGGAGGGCCCAGTACAATGAGCAGTTCTTC. It is translated as CASSIDGRAQYNEQFF.